The rows below give T cell receptor beta chains drawn from one sample of a study of control samples from healthy donors and cancer patients. Here immunoSEQ multiplex PCR was the method, and the copy in TCRdb shows in-frame clones only, minus some. In the table there are over 100,000 clones, 80% to 95% of which are singletons. Sequenced input: blood. These receptors all come from a woman aged 45-65 years in good health. Each CDR3 is given with its conserved first and last residue. D genes are given only for firm matches. Clone size appears in some rows only: once, few, many, or a class for an expanded clone.

clone size	V gene	J gene	D gene	CDR3 DNA	CDR3 protein
NA	TRBV2	TRBJ2-5	TRBD1	TGTGCCAGCAGTGTGGGACAGCAAGAGACCCAGTACTTC	CASSVGQQETQYF
NA	TRBV11-2	TRBJ2-3	NA	TGTGCCAGCAGCCTAGGGACTAGCACAGATACGCAGTATTTT	CASSLGTSTDTQYF
NA	TRBV11-1	TRBJ1-6	TRBD1	TGTGCCAGCAGCTTCGGACAGGGGGGTTCACCCCTCCACTTT	CASSFGQGGSPLHF
NA	TRBV30	TRBJ2-3	NA	TGTGCCTGGAGTTTTGGGGGCGGGGCGAGCACAGATACGCAGTATTTT	CAWSFGGGASTDTQYF
NA	TRBV30	TRBJ2-3	NA	TGTGCCTGGAGTGTATCATTAGCGACAGATACGCAGTATTTT	CAWSVSLATDTQYF
NA	TRBV5-8	TRBJ2-3	NA	TGTGCCAGCAGCTTGGGTAATGCCGGCACAGATACGCAGTATTTT	CASSLGNAGTDTQYF
NA	TRBV6-1	TRBJ2-2	NA	TGTGCCAGCAGTGAATCGGCAGGTTGGTCGACCGGGGAGCTGTTTTTT	CASSESAGWSTGELFF
NA	TRBV30	TRBJ1-5	NA	TGTGCCTGGAGTACAGGGTTCGATCAGCCCCAGCATTTT	CAWSTGFDQPQHF
NA	TRBV5-6	TRBJ2-1	NA	TGTGCCAGCAGCTTGGAACTCGGGATTACACTGGCCAATGAGCAGTTCTTC	CASSLELGITLANEQFF
NA	TRBV6-1	TRBJ2-7	NA	TGTGCCAGCAGTGAAGAATTCAGGGCCCCCTACGAGCAGTACTTC	CASSEEFRAPYEQYF
NA	TRBV2	TRBJ1-5	NA	TGTGCCAGCACCCGGACAGTTCAGGAGCCCCAGCATTTT	CASTRTVQEPQHF
NA	TRBV14	TRBJ2-3	NA	TGTGCCAGCAGGGGTTTCACAGATACGCAGTATTTT	CASRGFTDTQYF
NA	TRBV19	TRBJ2-1	TRBD2	TGTGCCAGTAGTATGGGACTAGCGGGGAATGAGCAGTTCTTC	CASSMGLAGNEQFF
NA	TRBV5-5	TRBJ1-5	TRBD1	TGTGCCAGCAGCTTAGTGCCCCGGGACAGGAATCAGCCCCAGCATTTT	CASSLVPRDRNQPQHF
NA	TRBV2	TRBJ2-1	NA	TGTGCCAGCAGTGATCTTGGGTACAATGAGCAGTTCTTC	CASSDLGYNEQFF
NA	TRBV10-3	TRBJ2-7	NA	TGTGCCATCAGTCTCGATTGGGGGCGAACCTACGAGCAGTACTTC	CAISLDWGRTYEQYF
once	TRBV5-1	TRBJ2-1	TRBD1	TGCGCCAGCAGCACGGGGACAGGGGGATTTATCGATGAGCAGTTCTTC	CASSTGTGGFIDEQFF
NA	TRBV7-2	TRBJ1-1	TRBD1	TGTGCCAGCAGCCAACAGGGGCTCAACACTGAAGCTTTCTTT	CASSQQGLNTEAFF
NA	TRBV28	TRBJ1-2	NA	TGTGCCAGCAGTTCAAGCGGGGACCGTACCCCCTATGGCTACACCTTC	CASSSSGDRTPYGYTF